One T cell receptor beta chain is described in this entry. Its antigen is unidentified. Additional DNA sequences in this sample encode the identical CDR3. The data derive from a study of T cell responses to AZD1222 COVID-19 vaccine. Whole-study results and caveats: Unmutated variant regions are reportedly targeted by nearly half of spike-specific TCRs.

The CDR3 has 13 residues. In germline, CDR1 is LNHDA, CDR2 SQIVND (reference sequence). Trimming removed 2 bases at V and 1 base at J, with 5 bases between. Assay: immunoSEQ multiplex PCR; the TCRdb copy retains only in-frame clones and omits some. The data show about 97,000 clones, roughly 91% seen once. The chain links TRBV19 to TRBJ1-1; D gene uncertain. Sequencing used peripheral blood, obtained on day 0 of AZD1222 vaccination. The receptor was derived from an adult in good health. In DNA, the CDR3 is TGTGCCAGTAGTATACGCGGGAACACTGAAGCTTTCTTT. Amino acid sequence: CASSIRGNTEAFF. The entire variable domain, with the rest obtained from reference TRBV19 and TRBJ1-1, is as follows: DGGITQSPKYLFRKEGQNVTLSCEQNLNHDAMYWYRQDPGQGLRLIYYSQIVNDFQKGDIAEGYSVSREKKESFPLTVTSAQKNPTAFYLCASSIRGNTEAFFGQGTRLTVV.